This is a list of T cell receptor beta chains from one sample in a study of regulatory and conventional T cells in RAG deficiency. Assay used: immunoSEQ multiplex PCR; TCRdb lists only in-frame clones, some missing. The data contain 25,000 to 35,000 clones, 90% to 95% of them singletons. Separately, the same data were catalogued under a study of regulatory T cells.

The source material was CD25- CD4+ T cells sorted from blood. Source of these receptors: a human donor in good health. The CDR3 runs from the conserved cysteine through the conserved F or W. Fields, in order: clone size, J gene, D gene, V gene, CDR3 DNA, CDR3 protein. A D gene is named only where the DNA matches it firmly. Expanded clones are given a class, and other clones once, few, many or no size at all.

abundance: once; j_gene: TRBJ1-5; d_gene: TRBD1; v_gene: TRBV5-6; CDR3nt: TGTGCCAGCAGCTCCCGGGACAGCCACAATCAGCCCCAGCATTTT; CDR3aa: CASSSRDSHNQPQHF
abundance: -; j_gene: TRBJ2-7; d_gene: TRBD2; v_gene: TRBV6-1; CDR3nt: TGTGCCAGCAGTCCTGGACTAGCGGGACCCTACGAGCAGTACTTC; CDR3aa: CASSPGLAGPYEQYF
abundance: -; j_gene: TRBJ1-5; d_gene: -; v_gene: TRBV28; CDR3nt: TGTGCCAGCAGTTTTTTAGGGGCAAGTCAGCCCCAGCATTTT; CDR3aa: CASSFLGASQPQHF
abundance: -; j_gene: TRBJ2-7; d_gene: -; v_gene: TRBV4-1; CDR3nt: TGCGCCAGCAGCCAAGATCAAGGGGGATCCCCCTACGAGCAGTACTTC; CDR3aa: CASSQDQGGSPYEQYF
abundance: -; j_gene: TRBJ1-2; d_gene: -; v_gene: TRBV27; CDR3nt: TGTGCCAGCAGTTTATGGGGAGAAGGTGGCTACACCTTC; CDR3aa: CASSLWGEGGYTF
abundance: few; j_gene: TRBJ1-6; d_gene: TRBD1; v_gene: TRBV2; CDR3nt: TGTGCCAGCGCCGAGGAGGGGCAGGGGGTAACACCCCTCCACTTT; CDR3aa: CASAEEGQGVTPLHF
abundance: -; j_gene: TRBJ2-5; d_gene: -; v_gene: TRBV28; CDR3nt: TGTGCCAGCAGTTCAGTGCCTGCCCAAGAGACCCAGTACTTC; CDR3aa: CASSSVPAQETQYF
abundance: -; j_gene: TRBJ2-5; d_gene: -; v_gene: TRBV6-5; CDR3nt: TGTGCCAGCAGCTGGGACTGGAGTGAAAAGACCCAGTACTTC; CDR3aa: CASSWDWSEKTQYF
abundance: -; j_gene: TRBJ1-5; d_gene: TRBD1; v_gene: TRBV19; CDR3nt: TGTGCCAGTAGCATACAGCCCGGGACAGCGGGCAATCAGCCCCAGCATTTT; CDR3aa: CASSIQPGTAGNQPQHF
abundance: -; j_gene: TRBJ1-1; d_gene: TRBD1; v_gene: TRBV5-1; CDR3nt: TGCGCCAGCAGCTTACCGACAGGGGACACTGAAGCTTTCTTT; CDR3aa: CASSLPTGDTEAFF
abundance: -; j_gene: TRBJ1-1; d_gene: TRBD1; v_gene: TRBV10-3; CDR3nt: TGTGCCACCGGGACAGCGAACACTGAAGCTTTCTTT; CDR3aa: CATGTANTEAFF
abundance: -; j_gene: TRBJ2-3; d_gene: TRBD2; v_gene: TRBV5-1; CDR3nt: TGCGCCACCAGAGGACTAGCGGGGGGCGACGGGACAGATACGCAGTATTTT; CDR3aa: CATRGLAGGDGTDTQYF
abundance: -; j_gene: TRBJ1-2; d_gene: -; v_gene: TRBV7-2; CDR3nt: TGTGCCAGCAGCCCACCTCCGAGACACTTCTATGGCTACACCTTC; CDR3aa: CASSPPPRHFYGYTF
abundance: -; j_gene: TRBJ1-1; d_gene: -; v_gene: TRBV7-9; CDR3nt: TGTGCCAGCAGCCCAGAGGGTACCTCAGCTTTCTTT; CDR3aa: CASSPEGTSAFF
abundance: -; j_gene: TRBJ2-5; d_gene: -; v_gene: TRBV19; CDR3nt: TGTGCCAGTAGTATAGGCCGGGACAATATTGGGGAGACCCAGTACTTC; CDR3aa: CASSIGRDNIGETQYF
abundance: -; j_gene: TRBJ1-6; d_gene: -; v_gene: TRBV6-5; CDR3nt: TGTGCCAGCAGCTATGGCCCCTCGGGACCCCTCCACTTT; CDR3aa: CASSYGPSGPLHF
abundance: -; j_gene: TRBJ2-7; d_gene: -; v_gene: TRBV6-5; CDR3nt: TGTGCCAGCAGTTACTCAGCCAGGGCCGAGCAGTACTTC; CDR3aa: CASSYSARAEQYF
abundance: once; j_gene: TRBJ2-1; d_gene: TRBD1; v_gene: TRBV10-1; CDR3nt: TGCGCCAGCAGTGTATCCCTCCCCGGGACAGGCACCTACAATGAGCAGTTCTTC; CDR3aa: CASSVSLPGTGTYNEQFF
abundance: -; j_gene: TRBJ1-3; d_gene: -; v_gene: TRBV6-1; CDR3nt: TGTGCCAGCAGTGAATACAGGGCCCCGGCTGGAAACACCATATATTTT; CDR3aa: CASSEYRAPAGNTIYF
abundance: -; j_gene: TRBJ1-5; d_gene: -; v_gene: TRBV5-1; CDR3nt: TGCGCCAGCAGCTTGGGTACAGGCGAGCTCAATCAGCCCCAGCATTTT; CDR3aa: CASSLGTGELNQPQHF
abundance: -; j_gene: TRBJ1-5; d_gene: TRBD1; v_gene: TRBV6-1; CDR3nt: TGTGCCAGCAGTCGACAACAGGGGAATCAGCCCCAGCATTTT; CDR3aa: CASSRQQGNQPQHF
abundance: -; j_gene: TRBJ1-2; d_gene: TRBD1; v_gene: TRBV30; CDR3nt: TGTGCCTGGAGTGTCTTACCGGGACAGGGGAAAAGTGGCTACACCTTC; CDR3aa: CAWSVLPGQGKSGYTF
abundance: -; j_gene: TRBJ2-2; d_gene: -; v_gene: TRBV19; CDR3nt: TGTGCCAGTAGTATAAAGGACAGCACGAACACCGGGGAGCTGTTTTTT; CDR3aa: CASSIKDSTNTGELFF
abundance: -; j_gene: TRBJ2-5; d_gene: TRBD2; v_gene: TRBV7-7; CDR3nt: TGTGCCAGCAGCTTAGAGCCCGGACTAGCGGGGGGCGAGACCCAGTACTTC; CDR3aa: CASSLEPGLAGGETQYF
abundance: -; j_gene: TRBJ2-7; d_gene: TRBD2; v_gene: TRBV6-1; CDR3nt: TGTGCCAGCAGTGAAGTCCTACTAGCGGGGGCTGTTTACGAGCAGTACTTC; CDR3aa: CASSEVLLAGAVYEQYF
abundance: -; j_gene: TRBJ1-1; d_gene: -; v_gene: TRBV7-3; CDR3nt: TGTGCCAGCAGCTTACTCCAGGGGAACACTGAAGCTTTCTTT; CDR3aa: CASSLLQGNTEAFF
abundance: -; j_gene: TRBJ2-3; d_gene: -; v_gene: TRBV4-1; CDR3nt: TGCGCCAGCAGCCTAACAGGGTCAGATACGCAGTATTTT; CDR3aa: CASSLTGSDTQYF
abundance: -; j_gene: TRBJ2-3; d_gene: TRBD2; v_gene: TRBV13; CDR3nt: TGTGCCAGCAGCTTATGGTCGCGGGATAGCGGGAGGTTGGATACGCAGTATTTT; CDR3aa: CASSLWSRDSGRLDTQYF
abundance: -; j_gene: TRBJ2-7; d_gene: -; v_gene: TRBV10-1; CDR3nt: TGCGCCAGCATACGCGGCGAGGCGGCCTCAACCGGCGGGCGGAGGCCTTACGAGCAGTACTTC; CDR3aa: CASIRGEAASTGGRRPYEQYF
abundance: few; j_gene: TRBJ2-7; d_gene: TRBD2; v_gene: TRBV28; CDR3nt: TGTGCCAGCAGTCCGCCCTTGGGGAGCGGGGAGCCCTACGAGCAGTACTTC; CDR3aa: CASSPPLGSGEPYEQYF
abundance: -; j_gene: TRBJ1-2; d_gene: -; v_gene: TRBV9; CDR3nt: TGTGCCAGCAGCGTAGAGGATGGGCAGGGTGGCTACACCTTC; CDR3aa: CASSVEDGQGGYTF
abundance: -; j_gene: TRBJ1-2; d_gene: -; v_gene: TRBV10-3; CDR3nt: TGTGCCGCCGCGGGTGATCGAGACTATGGCTACACCTTC; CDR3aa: CAAAGDRDYGYTF
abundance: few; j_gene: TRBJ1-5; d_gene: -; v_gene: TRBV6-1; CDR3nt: TGTGCCAGCAGTGAACTTAGACAGTATCAGCCCCAGCATTTT; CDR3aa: CASSELRQYQPQHF
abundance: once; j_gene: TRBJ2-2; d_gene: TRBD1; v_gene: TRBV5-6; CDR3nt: TGTGCCAGCAGCCACAGGGGGCGCTACACCGGGGAGCTGTTTTTT; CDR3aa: CASSHRGRYTGELFF
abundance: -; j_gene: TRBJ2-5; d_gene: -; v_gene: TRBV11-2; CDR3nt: TGTGCCAGCAGCTTGATCTCCGGGACAAAGGAGACCCAGTACTTC; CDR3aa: CASSLISGTKETQYF
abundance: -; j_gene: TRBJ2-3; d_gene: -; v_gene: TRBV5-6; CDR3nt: TGTGCCAGCAGCTTGTTGCAGCGGAACACAGATACGCAGTATTTT; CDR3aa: CASSLLQRNTDTQYF
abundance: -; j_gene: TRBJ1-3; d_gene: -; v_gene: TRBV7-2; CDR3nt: TGTGCCAGCAGCGAGAGCTCTGGAAACACCATATATTTT; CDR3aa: CASSESSGNTIYF
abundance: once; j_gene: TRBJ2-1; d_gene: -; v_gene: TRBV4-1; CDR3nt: TGCGCCAGCAGCCAAGGTAGAGGTGGCTCCTACAATGAGCAGTTCTTC; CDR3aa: CASSQGRGGSYNEQFF
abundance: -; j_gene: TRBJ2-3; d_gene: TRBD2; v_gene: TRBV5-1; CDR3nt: TGCGCCAGCAGCGTAGGACTAGCGGAGCGCACAGATACGCAGTATTTT; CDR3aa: CASSVGLAERTDTQYF
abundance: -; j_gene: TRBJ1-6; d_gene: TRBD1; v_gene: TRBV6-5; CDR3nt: TGTGCCAGCAGTTTCAACAGGGGATCAAATTCACCCCTCCACTTT; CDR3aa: CASSFNRGSNSPLHF
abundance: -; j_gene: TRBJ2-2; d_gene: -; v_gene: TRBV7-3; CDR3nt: TGTGCCAGCAGCTTAGGGCAGTACGGGGTCGGGGAGCTGTTTTTT; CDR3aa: CASSLGQYGVGELFF